This TCR beta chain was obtained from a study of CD8+CD57+ T cells in acquired aplastic anemia. Overall study context: Sorted CD4+ plus CD8+ cells gave DNA averaging approximately 2.9 ug. Regarding the study as a whole: There were roughly 30 CD8+ CDR3 sequences that occurred in both patients and controls. In CD8+ cells, Simpson's diversity showed no significant difference between patients and controls.

The CDR3 is 18 amino acids. Germline CDR1 reads MNHNS; CDR2 reads SASEGT. V dropped 3 bases and J dropped 0 bases, with 17 bases sitting between them. Investigators profiled TCR beta VDJ and CDR3 from genomic DNA template. MiXCR, applied by TCRdb to the reads, yields one record per CDR3 protein. In the table there are 250,000 to 350,000 distinct CDR3 sequences, 45% to 65% of which are singletons. In its sample, this clonotype was seen many times. The target antigen is unknown. The TCR comes from a human donor with severe aplastic anemia or a healthy control (not recorded which). The chain employs TRBV6-1 and TRBJ2-2; no clear D. Sequences were obtained from sorted CD4+, CD8+, or CD8+CD57+ T cells (not recorded which) from PBMCs. The CDR3 bases are TGTGCCAGCAGTGATGCTAGGTGGTTTCCACCGAACACCGGGGAGCTGTTTTTT. Amino acids: CASSDARWFPPNTGELFF.